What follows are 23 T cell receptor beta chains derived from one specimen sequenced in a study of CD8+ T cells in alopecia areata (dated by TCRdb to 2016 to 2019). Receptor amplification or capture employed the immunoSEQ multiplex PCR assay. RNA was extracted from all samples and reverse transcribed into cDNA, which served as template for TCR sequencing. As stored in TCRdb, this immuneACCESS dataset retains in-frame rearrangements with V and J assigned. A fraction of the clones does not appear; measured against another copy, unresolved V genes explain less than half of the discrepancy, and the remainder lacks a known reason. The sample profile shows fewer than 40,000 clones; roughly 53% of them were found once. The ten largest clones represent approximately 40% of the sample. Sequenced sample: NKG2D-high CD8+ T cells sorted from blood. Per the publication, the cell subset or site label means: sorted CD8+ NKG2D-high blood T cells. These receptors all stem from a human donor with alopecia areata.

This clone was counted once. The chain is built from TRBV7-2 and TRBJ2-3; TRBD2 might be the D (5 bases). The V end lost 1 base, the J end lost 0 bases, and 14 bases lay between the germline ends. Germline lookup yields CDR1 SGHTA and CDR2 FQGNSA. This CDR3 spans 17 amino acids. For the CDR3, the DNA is TGTGCCAGCAGCTTAGTCGGAGCGGCCCATAGCACAGATACGCAGTATTTT. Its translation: CASSLVGAAHSTDTQYF.

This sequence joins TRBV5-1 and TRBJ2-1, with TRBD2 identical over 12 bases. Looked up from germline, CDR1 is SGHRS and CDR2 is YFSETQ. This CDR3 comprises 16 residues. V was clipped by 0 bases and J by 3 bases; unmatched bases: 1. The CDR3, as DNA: TGCGCCAGCAGCTTGGGGGGACTAGCGGGCTACAATGAGCAGTTCTTC. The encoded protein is CASSLGGLAGYNEQFF.

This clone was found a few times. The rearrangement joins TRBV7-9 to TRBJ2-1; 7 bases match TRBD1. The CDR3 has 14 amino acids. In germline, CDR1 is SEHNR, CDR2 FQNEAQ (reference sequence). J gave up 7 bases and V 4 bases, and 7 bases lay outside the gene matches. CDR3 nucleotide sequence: TGTGCCAGCAGCTCAAACAGGGGTACGAATGAGCAGTTCTTC. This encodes CASSSNRGTNEQFF.

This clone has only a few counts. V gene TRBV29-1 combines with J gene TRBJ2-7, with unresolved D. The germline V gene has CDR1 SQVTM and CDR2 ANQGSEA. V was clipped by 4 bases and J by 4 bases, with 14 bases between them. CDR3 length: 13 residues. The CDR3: CSVVAPVGYEQYF. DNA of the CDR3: TGCAGCGTTGTGGCCCCCGTGGGATACGAGCAGTACTTC.

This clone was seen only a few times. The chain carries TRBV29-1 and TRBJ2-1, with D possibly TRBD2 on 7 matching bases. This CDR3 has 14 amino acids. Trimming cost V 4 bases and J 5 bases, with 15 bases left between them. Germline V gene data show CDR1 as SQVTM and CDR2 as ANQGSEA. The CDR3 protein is CSVVGGGFDNEQFF. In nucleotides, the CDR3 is TGCAGCGTTGTCGGCGGGGGCTTTGACAATGAGCAGTTCTTC.

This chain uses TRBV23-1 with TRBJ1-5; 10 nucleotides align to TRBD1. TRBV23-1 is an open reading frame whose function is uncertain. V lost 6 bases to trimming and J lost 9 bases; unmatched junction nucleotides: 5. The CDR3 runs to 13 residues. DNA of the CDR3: TGCGCCAGCAGCGACAGGGGGCGGAGGCCCCAGCATTTT. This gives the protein CASSDRGRRPQHF.

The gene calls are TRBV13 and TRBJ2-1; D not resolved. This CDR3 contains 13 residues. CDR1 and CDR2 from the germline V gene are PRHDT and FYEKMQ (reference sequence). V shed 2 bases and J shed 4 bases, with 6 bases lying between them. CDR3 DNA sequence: TGTGCCAGCAGCTTAAACAGATACAATGAGCAGTTCTTC. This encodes CASSLNRYNEQFF.

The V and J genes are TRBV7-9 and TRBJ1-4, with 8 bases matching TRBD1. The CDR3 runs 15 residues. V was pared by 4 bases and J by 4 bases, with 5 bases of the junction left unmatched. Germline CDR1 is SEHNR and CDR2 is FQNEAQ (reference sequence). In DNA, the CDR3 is TGTGCCAGCAGCTCAAGGACAGGGAGTAATGAAAAACTGTTTTTT. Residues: CASSSRTGSNEKLFF.

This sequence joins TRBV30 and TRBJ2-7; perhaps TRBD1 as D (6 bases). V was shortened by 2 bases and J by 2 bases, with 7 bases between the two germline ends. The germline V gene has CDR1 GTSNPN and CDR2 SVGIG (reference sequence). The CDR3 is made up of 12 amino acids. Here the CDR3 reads CAWSYRAYEQYF. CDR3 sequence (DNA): TGTGCCTGGAGTTACAGGGCCTACGAGCAGTACTTC.

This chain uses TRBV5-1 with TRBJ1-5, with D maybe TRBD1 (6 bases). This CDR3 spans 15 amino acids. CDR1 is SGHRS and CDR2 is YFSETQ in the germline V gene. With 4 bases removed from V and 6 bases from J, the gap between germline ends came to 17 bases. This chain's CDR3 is CASSPTGSSGQPQHF. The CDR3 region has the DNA TGCGCCAGCAGCCCCACAGGGAGTAGCGGTCAGCCCCAGCATTTT. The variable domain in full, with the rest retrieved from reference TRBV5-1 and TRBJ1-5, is KAGVTQTPRYLIKTRGQQVTLSCSPISGHRSVSWYQQTPGQGLQFLFEYFSETQRNKGNFPGRFSGRQFSNSRSEMNVSTLELGDSALYLCASSPTGSSGQPQHFGDGTRLSIL.

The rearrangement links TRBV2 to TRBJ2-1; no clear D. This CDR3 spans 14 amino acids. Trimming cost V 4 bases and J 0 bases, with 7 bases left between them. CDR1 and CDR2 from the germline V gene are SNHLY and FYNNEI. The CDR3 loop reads CASSVYNSYNEQFF. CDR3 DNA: TGTGCCAGCAGTGTTTATAACTCCTACAATGAGCAGTTCTTC.

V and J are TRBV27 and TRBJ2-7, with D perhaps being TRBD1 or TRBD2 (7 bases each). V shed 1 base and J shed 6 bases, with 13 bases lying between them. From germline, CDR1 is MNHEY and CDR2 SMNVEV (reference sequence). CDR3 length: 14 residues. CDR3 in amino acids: CASSLLGRGGEQYF. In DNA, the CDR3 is TGTGCCAGCAGTTTATTGGGCAGGGGGGGCGAGCAGTACTTC.

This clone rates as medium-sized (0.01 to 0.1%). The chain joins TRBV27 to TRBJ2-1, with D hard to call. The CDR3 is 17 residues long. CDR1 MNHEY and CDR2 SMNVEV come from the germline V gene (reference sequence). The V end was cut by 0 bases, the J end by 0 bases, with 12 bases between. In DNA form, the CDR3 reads TGTGCCAGCAGTTTATCAGGGTACGGTAGCTCCTACAATGAGCAGTTCTTC. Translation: CASSLSGYGSSYNEQFF.

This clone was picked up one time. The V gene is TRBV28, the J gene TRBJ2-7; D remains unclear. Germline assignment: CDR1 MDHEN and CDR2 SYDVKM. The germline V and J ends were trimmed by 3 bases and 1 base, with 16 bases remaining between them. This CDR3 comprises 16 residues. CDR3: CASSFGVQRLSYEQYF. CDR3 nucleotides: TGTGCCAGCAGTTTTGGGGTTCAACGTCTTTCCTACGAGCAGTACTTC.

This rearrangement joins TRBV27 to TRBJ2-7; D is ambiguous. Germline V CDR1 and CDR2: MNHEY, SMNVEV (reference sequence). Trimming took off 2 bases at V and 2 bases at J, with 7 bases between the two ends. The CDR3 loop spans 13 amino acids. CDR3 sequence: CASSLQATYEQYF. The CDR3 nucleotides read TGTGCCAGCAGTTTACAGGCTACCTACGAGCAGTACTTC.

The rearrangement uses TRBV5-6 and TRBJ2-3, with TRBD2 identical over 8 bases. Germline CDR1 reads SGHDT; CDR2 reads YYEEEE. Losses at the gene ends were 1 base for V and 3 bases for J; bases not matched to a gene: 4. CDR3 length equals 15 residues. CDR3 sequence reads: CASSLLSGATDTQYF. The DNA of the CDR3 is TGTGCCAGCAGCTTGCTTAGCGGGGCAACAGATACGCAGTATTTT.

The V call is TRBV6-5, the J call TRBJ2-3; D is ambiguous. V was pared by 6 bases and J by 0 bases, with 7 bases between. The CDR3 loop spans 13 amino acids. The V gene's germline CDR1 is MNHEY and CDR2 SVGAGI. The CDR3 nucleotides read TGTGCCAGCAGGCTACTTAGCACAGATACGCAGTATTTT. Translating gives CASRLLSTDTQYF.

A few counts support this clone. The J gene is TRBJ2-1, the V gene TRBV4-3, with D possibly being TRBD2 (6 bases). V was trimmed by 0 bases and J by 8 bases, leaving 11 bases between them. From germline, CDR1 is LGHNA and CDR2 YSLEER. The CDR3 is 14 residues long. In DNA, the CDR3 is TGCGCCAGCAGCCAAGAGCGGGAAGGCGATGAGCAGTTCTTC. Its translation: CASSQEREGDEQFF.

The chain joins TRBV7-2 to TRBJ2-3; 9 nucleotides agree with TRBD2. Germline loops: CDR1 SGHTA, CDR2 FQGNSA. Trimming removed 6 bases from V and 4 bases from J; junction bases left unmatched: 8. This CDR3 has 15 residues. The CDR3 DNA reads TGTGCCAGCAGAATGGGGCGGGAGGGCTCAGATACGCAGTATTTT. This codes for CASRMGREGSDTQYF.

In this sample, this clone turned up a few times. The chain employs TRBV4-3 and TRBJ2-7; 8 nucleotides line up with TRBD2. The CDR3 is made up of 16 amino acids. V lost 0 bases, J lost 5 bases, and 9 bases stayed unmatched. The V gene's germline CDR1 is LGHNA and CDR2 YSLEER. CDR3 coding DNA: TGCGCCAGCAGCCAAGATAGACGGACTAGCCCCCACGAGCAGTACTTC. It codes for CASSQDRRTSPHEQYF.

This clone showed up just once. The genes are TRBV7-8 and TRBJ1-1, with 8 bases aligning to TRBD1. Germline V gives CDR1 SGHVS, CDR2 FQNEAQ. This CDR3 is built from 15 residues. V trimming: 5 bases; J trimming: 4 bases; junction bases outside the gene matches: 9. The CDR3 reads CASSRRQGIGTEAFF. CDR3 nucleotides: TGTGCCAGCAGCCGAAGACAGGGGATAGGCACTGAAGCTTTCTTT. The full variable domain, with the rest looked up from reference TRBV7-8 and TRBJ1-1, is GAGVSQSPRYKVAKRGQDVALRCDPISGHVSLFWYQQALGQGPEFLTYFQNEAQLDKSGLPSDRFFAERPEGSVSTLKIQRTQQEDSAVYLCASSRRQGIGTEAFFGQGTRLTVV.

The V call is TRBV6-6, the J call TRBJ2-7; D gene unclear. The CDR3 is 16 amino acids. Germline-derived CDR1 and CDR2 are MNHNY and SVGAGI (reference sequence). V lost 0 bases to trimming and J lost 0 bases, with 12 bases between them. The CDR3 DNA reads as TGTGCCAGCAGTTACTCCGGTGGGGTCAGCTCCTACGAGCAGTACTTC. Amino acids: CASSYSGGVSSYEQYF.

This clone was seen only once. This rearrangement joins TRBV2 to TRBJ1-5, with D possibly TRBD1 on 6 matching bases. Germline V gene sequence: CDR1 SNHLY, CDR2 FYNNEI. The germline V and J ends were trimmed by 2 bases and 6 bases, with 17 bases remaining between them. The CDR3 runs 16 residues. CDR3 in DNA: TGTGCCAGCAGTGAAACGAAGGACAGCGGATTTCAGCCCCAGCATTTT. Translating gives CASSETKDSGFQPQHF.